The 14 T cell receptor beta chains below all came from one sample that was sequenced in a study of cytomegalovirus exposure and HLA in healthy donors. This PCR relied on a set of 60 Vbeta primers and 13 Jbeta primers. The assay was immunoSEQ multiplex PCR, and TCRdb's table has in-frame clones only and misses some. The table has under 150,000 clones, nearly 80% seen once; the top ten hold about 1.1%. Sequenced sample: PBMCs. Receptor source: a male donor in good health and CMV-seronegative.

This chain connects TRBV5-3 to TRBJ1-1, with a tentative D call TRBD1 (6 bases). TRBV5-3 has ORF status, its function being uncertain. Deletions cut 5 bases from V and 4 bases from J, with 15 bases between. The CDR3 totals 14 residues. This CDR3 reads CARRPLWGRTEAFF. DNA of the CDR3: TGTGCCAGAAGGCCCCTATGGGGGCGCACTGAAGCTTTCTTT.

The gene calls are TRBV11-2 and TRBJ1-5; tentative D call: TRBD1 (5 bases). CDR1 SGHAT and CDR2 FQNNGV come from the germline V gene. The CDR3 runs to 15 residues. V shed 5 bases and J shed 9 bases, with 20 bases lying between them. In nucleotides, the CDR3 is TGTGCCAGCAGCCAGGGACTGCAATCGGGTCGGCCCCAGCATTTT. This translates into CASSQGLQSGRPQHF.

The chain employs TRBV6-5 and TRBJ1-1; TRBD1 matches at 7 bases. Germline lookup yields CDR1 MNHEY and CDR2 SVGAGI. The CDR3 totals 14 residues. V lost 2 bases, J lost 5 bases, and 5 bases stayed unmatched. As DNA, the CDR3 is TGTGCCAGCAGTTACAGGGGGCTAACGACTGAAGCTTTCTTT. Its protein product is CASSYRGLTTEAFF.

This sequence joins TRBV30 and TRBJ2-2, with D uncertain. CDR3 length: 15 residues. V gave up 0 bases and J gave up 0 bases, with 8 bases separating them. Germline lookup yields CDR1 GTSNPN and CDR2 SVGIG (reference sequence). As DNA, the CDR3 is TGTGCCTGGAGTGTTTGGGCAACGAACACCGGGGAGCTGTTTTTT. Protein product: CAWSVWATNTGELFF.

The chain employs TRBV28 and TRBJ2-1, with 9 bases that match TRBD2. V shed 3 bases, J shed 5 bases, and the junction held 11 bases outside the gene matches. This CDR3 comprises 17 residues. Per the germline V gene, CDR1 is MDHEN and CDR2 is SYDVKM. CDR3 DNA: TGTGCCAGCAGTTTGGGTAGCGGGGGATTCCCCCACAATGAGCAGTTCTTC. Residues: CASSLGSGGFPHNEQFF.

The J gene is TRBJ1-1, the V gene TRBV5-5, with D perhaps matching TRBD1 (5 bases). The germline CDR1 and CDR2 sequences are SGHKS and YYEKEE (reference sequence). V was pared by 0 bases and J by 0 bases, with 12 bases between. The CDR3 has 16 amino acids. In DNA form, the CDR3 reads TGTGCCAGCAGCTTGGGGGTCGGGGGTGTGAACACTGAAGCTTTCTTT. Encoded protein: CASSLGVGGVNTEAFF.

The V and J genes are TRBV2 and TRBJ2-3; weak D call: TRBD1 (5 bases). This CDR3 spans 15 amino acids. From germline, CDR1 is SNHLY and CDR2 FYNNEI. Trimming took 7 bases from V and 0 from J, leaving 14 bases between them. DNA for the CDR3: TGTGCCAGCACCTGGACAACCGGGAGCACAGATACGCAGTATTTT. It yields the protein CASTWTTGSTDTQYF.

V usage is TRBV18 and J usage is TRBJ2-5; no clear D. CDR1 is KGHSH, CDR2 LQKENI, per germline. CDR3 length equals 13 residues. Trimming left V 0 bases short and J 4 bases short, with 6 bases between. The CDR3 protein is CASSPPLRETQYF. The CDR3 DNA sequence: TGTGCCAGCTCACCACCGCTGCGAGAGACCCAGTACTTC.

The V and J genes are TRBV7-9 and TRBJ2-1; a weak D match, TRBD2 (5 bases). V was pared by 1 base and J by 0 bases, with 10 bases between. The CDR3 runs to 16 residues. Germline V gene data show CDR1 as SEHNR and CDR2 as FQNEAQ (reference sequence). CDR3 residues: CASSLVPGSSYNEQFF. CDR3 coding DNA: TGTGCCAGCAGCTTAGTACCGGGGAGCTCCTACAATGAGCAGTTCTTC.

This clone has a single count. The CDR3 sequence: CASSLGGQDTDTQYF. In DNA, the CDR3 is TGCGCCAGCAGCTTGGGAGGACAGGACACAGATACGCAGTATTTT. The chain is built from TRBV5-1 and TRBJ2-3; 7 bases agree with TRBD1. The V gene end was trimmed by 0 bases and the J gene end by 2 bases; junction bases not matched to a gene: 3. The CDR3 consists of 15 residues. Germline assignment: CDR1 SGHRS and CDR2 YFSETQ.

This chain links TRBV4-1 with TRBJ1-1, with TRBD1 as a possible D gene (6 bases). Germline CDR1 reads MGHRA; CDR2 reads YSYEKL. Trimming took off 11 bases at V and 4 bases at J, with 23 bases between the two ends. CDR3 length equals 15 residues. The CDR3 spells CAAASVGARSTEAFF. The CDR3 region has the DNA TGCGCCGCGGCTTCCGTGGGGGCGCGGAGCACTGAAGCTTTCTTT.

This sequence joins TRBV6-5 and TRBJ1-1; D uncertain. With 6 bases removed from V and 0 bases from J, the gap between germline ends came to 14 bases. The CDR3 sequence is 15 residues long. Germline loops: CDR1 MNHEY, CDR2 SVGAGI. The CDR3 bases are TGTGCCAGCAGGCCCCCGGAGCTGGTGAACACTGAAGCTTTCTTT. Translating it yields CASRPPELVNTEAFF.

This clone is a singleton in its sample. The V call is TRBV27, the J call TRBJ2-1, with a tentative D call TRBD2 (6 bases). The CDR3 is made up of 16 amino acids. Trimming cost V 2 bases and J 4 bases, with 15 bases left between them. Germline CDR1 MNHEY, CDR2 SMNVEV (reference sequence). CDR3 protein: CASSLGGDPLYNEQFF. DNA for the CDR3: TGTGCCAGCAGTTTAGGCGGGGACCCTTTATACAATGAGCAGTTCTTC.

The V call is TRBV19, the J call TRBJ1-6, with TRBD1 matching over 9 bases. The V and J ends lost 5 bases and 10 bases, in that order; junction bases with no gene match: 9. The CDR3 is made up of 15 amino acids. Germline V CDR1 and CDR2: LNHDA, SQIVND (reference sequence). CDR3 in amino acids: CASSSRNDRGSPLHF. In nucleotides, the CDR3 is TGTGCCAGTAGTTCCCGAAATGACAGGGGGTCACCCCTCCACTTT.